The T cell receptor (beta chain) described here comes from a study of PD-1 blockade in classical Hodgkin lymphoma. Study results and caveats: Newly diagnosed patients had baseline TCR diversity that was reportedly lower than that of healthy donors.

Comment on this clone: Its antigen remains unknown.

Sequencing used immunoSEQ multiplex PCR; TCRdb keeps in-frame clones, though not all of them. This repertoire shows 50,000 to 85,000 clones, 71% found once; its top ten account for roughly 9%. Each patient's relapse followed autologous stem cell transplantation, and brentuximab vedotin exposure varied. The source of this sequence is a human donor with classical Hodgkin lymphoma. The specimen comprised peripheral blood mononuclear cells (PBMCs), sampled before the second cycle of nivolumab.

The CDR3 region has the DNA TGTGCCAGCAGCTACCACAGGGTTCCCGAGACCCAGTACTTC. As protein: CASSYHRVPETQYF. The rearrangement links TRBV7-9 to TRBJ2-5, with a weak D call TRBD1 (6 bases). The germline V gene encodes CDR1 SEHNR and CDR2 FQNEAQ (reference sequence). The V end lost 4 bases, the J end lost 5 bases, and 14 bases lay between the germline ends. This CDR3 spans 14 amino acids.